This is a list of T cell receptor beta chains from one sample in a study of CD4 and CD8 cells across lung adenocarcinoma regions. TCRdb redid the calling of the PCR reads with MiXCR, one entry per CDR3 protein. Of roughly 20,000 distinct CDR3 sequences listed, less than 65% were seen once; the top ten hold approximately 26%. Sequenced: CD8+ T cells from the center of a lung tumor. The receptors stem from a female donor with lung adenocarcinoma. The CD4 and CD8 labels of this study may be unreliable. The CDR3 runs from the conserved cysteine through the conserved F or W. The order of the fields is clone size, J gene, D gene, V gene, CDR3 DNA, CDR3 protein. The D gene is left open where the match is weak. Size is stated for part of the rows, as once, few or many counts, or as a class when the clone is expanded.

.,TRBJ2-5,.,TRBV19,TGTGCCAGTAGTAAGGGGGGGATGCAAGAGACCCAGTACTTC,CASSKGGMQETQYF
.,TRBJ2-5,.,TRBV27,TGTGGGGGCCGTGACCACGAGACCCAGTACTTC,CGGRDHETQYF
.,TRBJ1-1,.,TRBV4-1,TGCGCCAGCAGCCAGAACCTAGAAGCTTTCTTT,CASSQNLEAFF
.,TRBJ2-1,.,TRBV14,TGTGCCAGCAGCCGAAGGGCCTATTGGGCGTACAATGAGCAGTTCTTC,CASSRRAYWAYNEQFF
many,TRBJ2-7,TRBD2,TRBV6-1,TGTGCCAGCAGCCGGGATGCCAGCGGGAGGAGCTCCTACGAGCAGTACTTC,CASSRDASGRSSYEQYF
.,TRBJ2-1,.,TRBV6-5,TGTGCCAGCAGTTTAAAGAACTCCAACAATACGCAGTACTTT,CASSLKNSNNTQYF
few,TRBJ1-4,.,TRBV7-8,TGTGCCAGCAGCCCCCAGCGGGGTGGAGAAAAACTGTTTTTT,CASSPQRGGEKLFF
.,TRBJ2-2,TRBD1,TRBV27,TGTGCCAGCAGTCGCAGGGGGCGGGAGCTGTTTTTT,CASSRRGRELFF
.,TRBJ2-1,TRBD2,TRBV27,TGTGCCAGCAGTTTGTCCTCTAGCGGCTTCTACAATGAGCAGTTCTTC,CASSLSSSGFYNEQFF
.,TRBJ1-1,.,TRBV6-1,TGTGCCATGACTGGGGGAGCCTCGAACACTGGAGACATCTTT,CAMTGGASNTGDIF
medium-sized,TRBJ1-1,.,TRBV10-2,TGCGCCAGCAGTGAGTCGGTCCGGGCTATGAACACTGAAGCTTTCTTT,CASSESVRAMNTEAFF
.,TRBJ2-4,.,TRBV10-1,TGCGGCAGCAGGGGGGAAAGGGACAAAAACACGCAGTACTTC,CGSRGERDKNTQYF
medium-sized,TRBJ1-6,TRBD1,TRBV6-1,TGTGCCAGCAGTGTCGAGGGACAGGGTATTTCACCCCTCCACTTT,CASSVEGQGISPLHF
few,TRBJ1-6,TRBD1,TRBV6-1,TGTGCCAGTGGGACAGCTCATAATTCACCCCTCCACTTT,CASGTAHNSPLHF
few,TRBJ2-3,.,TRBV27,TGTGCCAGGGGGCAGGGGGGAGGAGACCAAGATACGCAGTACTTT,CARGQGGGDQDTQYF
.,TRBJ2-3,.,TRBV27,TGTGCCGGGGGGCAGGGGGGCCGTGTCAAAGATACGCAGTATTTT,CAGGQGGRVKDTQYF
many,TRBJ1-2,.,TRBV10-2,TGCGCCAGCAGAACGGACGCCTATGGCTACACCTTC,CASRTDAYGYTF
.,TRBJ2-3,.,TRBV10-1,TGCGCCAGCAGTGATGTACAGCTGAACACCGAGACGCAGTATTTT,CASSDVQLNTETQYF
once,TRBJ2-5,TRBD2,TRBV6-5,TGTGCCAGCAGTTACTCCTCGACTGCCGGGAGGGGGGGCCGTGGCCAAGATACCCAGTACTTC,CASSYSSTAGRGGRGQDTQYF
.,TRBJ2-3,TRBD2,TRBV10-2,TGCGCCAGCGGTACGGGGGGGCGGTACAAAAATACGCAGTATTTT,CASGTGGRYKNTQYF
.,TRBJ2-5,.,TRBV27,TGTGCCGGGGGGCTCGGGGGAGGAGTCACAGAGACCCAGTACTTC,CAGGLGGGVTETQYF
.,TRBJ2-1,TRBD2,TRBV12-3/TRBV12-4,TGTGCCAGCAGTTTACCCCCGGTCGGACTAGCGGGATCGGTTGAGCAGTTCTTC,CASSLPPVGLAGSVEQFF
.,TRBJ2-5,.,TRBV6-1,TGTGCCAGCAGTGAACTCCCGGGACCAAAGCAGTACTTC,CASSELPGPKQYF
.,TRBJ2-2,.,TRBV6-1,TGTGCCAGCAACCGACAGGCTGCAGGGACCGAGGCGCTGTATTTT,CASNRQAAGTEALYF
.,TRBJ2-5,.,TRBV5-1,TGCGCCAGCCAACATTGGGATCTATCCCAAGAGACCCAGTACTTC,CASQHWDLSQETQYF
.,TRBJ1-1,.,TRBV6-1,TGTGCCAGCAGTCCGGACGGGGTCTGGACTGAAGCTTTCTTT,CASSPDGVWTEAFF
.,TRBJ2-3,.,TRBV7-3,TGTGCCAGCAGCTTATCCCCAGGGAGCACAGATACGCAGTATTTT,CASSLSPGSTDTQYF
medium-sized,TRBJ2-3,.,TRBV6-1,TGTGCCAGCAGTGAGAGACGGACGAGCACAGATACGCAGTATTTT,CASSERRTSTDTQYF
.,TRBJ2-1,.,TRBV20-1,TGCAGTGCAACAGACGTTTACAGGGAGCAGTTCTTC,CSATDVYREQFF
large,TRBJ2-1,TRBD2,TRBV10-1,TGCGCCAGCAGTGTTGCTGGGACTAGCGGATACAATGAGCAGTTCTTC,CASSVAGTSGYNEQFF
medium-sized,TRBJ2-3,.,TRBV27,TGTGCCAGCAGTTTTTCCGGGGTTACAGATACGCAGTATTTT,CASSFSGVTDTQYF
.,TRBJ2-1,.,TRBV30,TGTGCCTGGAGCGGGGGCCACAATGAGCAGTTCTTC,CAWSGGHNEQFF
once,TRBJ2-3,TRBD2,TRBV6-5,TGTGCCAGCAGTTTCCCTGTAGCGGGGCGCCAAGAGACGCAGTATTTC,CASSFPVAGRQETQYF